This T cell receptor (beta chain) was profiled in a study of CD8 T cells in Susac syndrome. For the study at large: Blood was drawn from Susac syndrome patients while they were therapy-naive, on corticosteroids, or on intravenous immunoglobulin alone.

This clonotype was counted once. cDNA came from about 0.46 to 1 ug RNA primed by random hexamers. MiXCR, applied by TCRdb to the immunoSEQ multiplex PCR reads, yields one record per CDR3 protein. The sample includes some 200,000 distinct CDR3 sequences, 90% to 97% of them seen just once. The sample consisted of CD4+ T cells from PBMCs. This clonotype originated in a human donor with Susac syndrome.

In DNA form, the CDR3 reads TGTGCCATCAGGGAAGAACAGGGAACTAACTATGGCTACACCTTC. It encodes CAIREEQGTNYGYTF. This chain uses TRBV10-3 with TRBJ1-2, with D possibly being TRBD1 (6 bases). Germline V gene lookup returns CDR1 ENHRY and CDR2 SYGVKD. V lost 6 bases to trimming and J lost 0 bases, with 14 bases between them. This CDR3 region has 15 residues.